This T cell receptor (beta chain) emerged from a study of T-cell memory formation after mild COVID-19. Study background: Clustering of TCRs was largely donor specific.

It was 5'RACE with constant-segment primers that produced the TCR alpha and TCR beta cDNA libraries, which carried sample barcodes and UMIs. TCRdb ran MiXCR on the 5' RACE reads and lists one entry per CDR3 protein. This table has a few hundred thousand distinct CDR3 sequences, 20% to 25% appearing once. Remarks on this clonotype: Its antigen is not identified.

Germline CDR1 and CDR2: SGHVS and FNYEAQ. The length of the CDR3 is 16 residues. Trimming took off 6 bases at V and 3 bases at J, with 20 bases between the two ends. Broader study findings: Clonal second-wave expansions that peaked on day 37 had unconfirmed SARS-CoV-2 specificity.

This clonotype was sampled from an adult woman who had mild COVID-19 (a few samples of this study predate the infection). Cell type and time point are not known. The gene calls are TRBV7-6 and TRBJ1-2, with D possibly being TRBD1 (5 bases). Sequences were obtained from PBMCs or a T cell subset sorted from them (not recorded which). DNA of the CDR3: TGTGCCAGCAGAGGGACTACAGCGCCCGGGGACTATGGCTACACCTTC. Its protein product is CASRGTTAPGDYGYTF.